This TCR beta chain was identified in a study of technical replicates of blood from a handful of donors. Sequencing used immunoSEQ multiplex PCR; TCRdb keeps in-frame clones, though not all of them. The table shows tens of thousands of clones, with approximately 96% occurring only once. This clone has just a few counts. In germline, CDR1 is MNHEY, CDR2 SVGAGI. The V end lost 7 bases, the J end lost 2 bases, and 12 bases lay between the germline ends. The CDR3 loop spans 14 amino acids. The sequenced material came from T cells isolated from PBMCs. This chain links TRBV6-5 with TRBJ2-4, with a possible D match to TRBD1 (6 bases). This sequence was found in a human donor in good health. CDR3 nucleotide sequence: TGTGCCAGCACCCCACAGGGATCCAAAAACATTCAGTACTTC. Amino acids: CASTPQGSKNIQYF.